The source of this T cell receptor beta chain is a study of T-cell reconstitution after alpha-beta-depleted transplantation in children. The study, taken as a whole, reports: Surviving recipient T cells and thymic progenitors underlay high day-60 TCRbeta diversity in some patients. Reports say that about two months after transplant, the alpha-beta T cells came out of several hundred graft clones that had expanded. Fresh T-cell production supplied most of the T-cell counts and diversity seen one year after transplant.

V shed 2 bases and J shed 0 bases, with 11 bases lying between them. This CDR3 spans 15 amino acids. Germline V lookup: CDR1 ENHRY, CDR2 SYGVKD. Unique molecular identifiers were built into the TCRbeta library. TCRdb recomputed calls from the PCR reads with MiXCR, one row per CDR3 protein. The table includes hundreds of thousands of distinct CDR3 sequences, less than 15% detected once. About this clonotype itself: Its specificity is not known.

This rearrangement joins TRBV10-3 to TRBJ2-7; D remains unclear. The input for sequencing was PBMCs, taken before TCRalphabeta/CD19-depleted stem cell transplant. The TCR sequence derives from a girl aged 2 to 10 with congenital amegakaryocytic thrombocytopenia, due to receive a stem cell transplant. CDR3 bases: TGTGCCATCAGTGAGGGGCACTTCAGCTCCTACGAGCAGTACTTC. As protein: CAISEGHFSSYEQYF.